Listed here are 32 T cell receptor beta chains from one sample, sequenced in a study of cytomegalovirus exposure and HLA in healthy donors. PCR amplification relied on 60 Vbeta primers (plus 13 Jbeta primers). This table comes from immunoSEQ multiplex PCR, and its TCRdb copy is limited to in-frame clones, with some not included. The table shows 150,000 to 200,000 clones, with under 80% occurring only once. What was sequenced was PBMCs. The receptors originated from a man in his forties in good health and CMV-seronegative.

CDR3 sequence: CASSYSGTGERKLFF. The CDR3 coding sequence is TGTGCCAGCAGTTACTCTGGGACAGGGGAACGAAAACTGTTTTTT. The V and J genes are TRBV6-5 and TRBJ1-4; TRBD1 matches 10 bases. Germline CDR1 MNHEY, CDR2 SVGAGI. The CDR3 is 15 residues long. V dropped 0 bases and J dropped 10; count of bases not matched to a gene: 5.

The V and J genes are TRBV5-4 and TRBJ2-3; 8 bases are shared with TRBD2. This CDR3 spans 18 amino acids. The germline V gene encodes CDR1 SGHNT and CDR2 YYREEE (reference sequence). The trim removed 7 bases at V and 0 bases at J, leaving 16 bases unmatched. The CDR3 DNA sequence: TGTGCCAGCGCTGGTCGTGGCGGGGGGAGTACTAGCACAGATACGCAGTATTTT. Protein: CASAGRGGGSTSTDTQYF.

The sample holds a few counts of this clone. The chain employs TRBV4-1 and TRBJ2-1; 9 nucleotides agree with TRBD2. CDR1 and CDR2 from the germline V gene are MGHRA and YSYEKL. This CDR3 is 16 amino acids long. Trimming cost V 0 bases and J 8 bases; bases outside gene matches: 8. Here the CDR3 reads CASSQDKVAGVDEQFF. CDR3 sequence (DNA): TGCGCCAGCAGCCAAGATAAAGTAGCGGGAGTGGATGAGCAGTTCTTC.

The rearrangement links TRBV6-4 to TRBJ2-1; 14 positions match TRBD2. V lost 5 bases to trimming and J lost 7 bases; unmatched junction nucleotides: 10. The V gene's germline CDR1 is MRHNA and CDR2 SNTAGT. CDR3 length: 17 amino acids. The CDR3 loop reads CASSKTSGGAVENEQFF. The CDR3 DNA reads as TGTGCCAGCAGTAAGACTAGCGGGGGGGCCGTGGAGAATGAGCAGTTCTTC.

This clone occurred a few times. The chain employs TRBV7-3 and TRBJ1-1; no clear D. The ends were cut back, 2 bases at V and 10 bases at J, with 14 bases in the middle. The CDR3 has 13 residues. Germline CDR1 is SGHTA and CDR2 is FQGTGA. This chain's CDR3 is CASSLYPDRGAFF. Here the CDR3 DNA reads TGTGCCAGCAGCTTATATCCGGACCGGGGAGCTTTCTTT.

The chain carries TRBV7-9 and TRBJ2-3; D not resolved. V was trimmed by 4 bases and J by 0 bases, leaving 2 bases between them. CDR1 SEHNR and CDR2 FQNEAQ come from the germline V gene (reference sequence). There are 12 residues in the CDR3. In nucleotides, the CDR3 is TGTGCCAGCAGCTCTAGCACAGATACGCAGTATTTT. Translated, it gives CASSSSTDTQYF.

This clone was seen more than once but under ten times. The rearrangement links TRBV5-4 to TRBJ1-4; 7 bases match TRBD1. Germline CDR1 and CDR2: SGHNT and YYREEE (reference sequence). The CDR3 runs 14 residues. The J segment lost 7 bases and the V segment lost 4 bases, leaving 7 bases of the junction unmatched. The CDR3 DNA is TGTGCCAGCAGCGCGACAGGGCCCAGTGAAAAACTGTTTTTT. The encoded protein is CASSATGPSEKLFF.

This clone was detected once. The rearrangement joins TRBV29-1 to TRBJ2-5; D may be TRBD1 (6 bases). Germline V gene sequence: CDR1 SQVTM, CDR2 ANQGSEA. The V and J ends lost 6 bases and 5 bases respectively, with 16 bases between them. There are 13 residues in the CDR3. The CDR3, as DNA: TGCAGCGTAGGGGGAGAAGTCCTGGAGACCCAGTACTTC. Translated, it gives CSVGGEVLETQYF.

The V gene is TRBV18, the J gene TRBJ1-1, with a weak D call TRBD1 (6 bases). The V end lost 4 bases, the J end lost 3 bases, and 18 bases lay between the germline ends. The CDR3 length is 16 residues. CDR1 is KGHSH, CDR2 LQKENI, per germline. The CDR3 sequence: CASSQETGFRDTEAFF. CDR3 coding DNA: TGTGCCAGCTCACAAGAAACAGGGTTTAGGGACACTGAAGCTTTCTTT.

CDR3 nucleotide sequence: TGTGCCAGCAGTGGCGGGGGGCTAGAGACCCAGTACTTC. This gives the protein CASSGGGLETQYF. The chain employs TRBV28 and TRBJ2-5, with 8 bases that match TRBD2. CDR3 length: 13 amino acids. Germline lookup yields CDR1 MDHEN and CDR2 SYDVKM. V shed 5 bases, J shed 4 bases, and the junction held 3 bases outside the gene matches.

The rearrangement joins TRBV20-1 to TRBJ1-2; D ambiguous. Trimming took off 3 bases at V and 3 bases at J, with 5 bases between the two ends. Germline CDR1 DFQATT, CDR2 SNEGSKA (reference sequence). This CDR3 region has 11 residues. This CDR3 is CSASTYYGYTF. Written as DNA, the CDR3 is TGCAGTGCTAGCACTTACTATGGCTACACCTTC.

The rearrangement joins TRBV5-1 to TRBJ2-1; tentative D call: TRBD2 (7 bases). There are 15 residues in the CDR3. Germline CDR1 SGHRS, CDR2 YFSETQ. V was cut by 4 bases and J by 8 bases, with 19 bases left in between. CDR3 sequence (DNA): TGCGCCAGCAGCCGTACGGGACTACAGGGCGATGAGCAGTTCTTC. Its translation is CASSRTGLQGDEQFF.

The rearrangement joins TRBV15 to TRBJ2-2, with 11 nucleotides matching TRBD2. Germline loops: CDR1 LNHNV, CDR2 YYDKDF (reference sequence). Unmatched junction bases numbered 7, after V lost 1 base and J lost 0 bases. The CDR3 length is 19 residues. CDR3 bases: TGTGCCACCAGCAGAGGGGGGGGACTAGCGGCAACGAACACCGGGGAGCTGTTTTTT. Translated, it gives CATSRGGGLAATNTGELFF.

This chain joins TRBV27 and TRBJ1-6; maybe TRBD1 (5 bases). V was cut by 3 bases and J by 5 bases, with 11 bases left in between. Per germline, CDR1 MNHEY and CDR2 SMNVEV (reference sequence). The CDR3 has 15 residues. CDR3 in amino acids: CASSLTAPDNSPLHF. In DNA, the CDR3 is TGTGCCAGCAGTTTGACAGCCCCGGATAATTCACCCCTCCACTTT.

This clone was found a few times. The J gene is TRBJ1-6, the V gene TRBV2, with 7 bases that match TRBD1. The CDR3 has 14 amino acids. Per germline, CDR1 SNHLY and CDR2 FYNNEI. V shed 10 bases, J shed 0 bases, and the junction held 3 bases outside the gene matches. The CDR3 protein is CATRDSSYNSPLHF. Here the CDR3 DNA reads TGTGCCACGAGGGACAGCTCCTATAATTCACCCCTCCACTTT.

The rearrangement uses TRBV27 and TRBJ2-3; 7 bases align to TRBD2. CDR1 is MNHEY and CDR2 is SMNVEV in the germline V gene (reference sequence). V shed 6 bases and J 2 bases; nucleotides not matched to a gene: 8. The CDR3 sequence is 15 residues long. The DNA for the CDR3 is TGTGCCAGCAGACTCGGGACTACTTACACAGATACGCAGTATTTT. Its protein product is CASRLGTTYTDTQYF.

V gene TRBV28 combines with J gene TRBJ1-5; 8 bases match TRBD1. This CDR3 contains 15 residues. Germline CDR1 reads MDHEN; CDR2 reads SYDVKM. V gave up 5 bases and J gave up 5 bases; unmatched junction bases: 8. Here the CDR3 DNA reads TGTGCCAGCAGTCCCAGCAGGGGGCGGCATCAGCCCCAGCATTTT. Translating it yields CASSPSRGRHQPQHF.

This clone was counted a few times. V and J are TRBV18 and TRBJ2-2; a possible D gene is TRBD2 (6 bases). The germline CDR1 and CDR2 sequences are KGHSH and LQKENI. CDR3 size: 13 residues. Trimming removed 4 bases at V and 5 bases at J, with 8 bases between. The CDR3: CASSRAGTGELFF. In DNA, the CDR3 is TGTGCCAGCTCACGCGCGGGAACCGGGGAGCTGTTTTTT.

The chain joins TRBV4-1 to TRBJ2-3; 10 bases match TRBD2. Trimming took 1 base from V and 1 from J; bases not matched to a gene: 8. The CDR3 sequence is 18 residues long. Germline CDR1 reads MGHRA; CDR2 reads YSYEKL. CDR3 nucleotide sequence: TGCGCCAGCAGCCAAGCGGGTCTAGCGGGAGCTGGCACAGATACGCAGTATTTT. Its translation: CASSQAGLAGAGTDTQYF.

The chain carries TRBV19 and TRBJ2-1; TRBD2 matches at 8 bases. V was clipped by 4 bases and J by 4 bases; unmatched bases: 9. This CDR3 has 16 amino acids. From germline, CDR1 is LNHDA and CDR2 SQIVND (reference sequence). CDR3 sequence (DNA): TGTGCCAGTAGTACCGGGGGGGGTAGGTTTTACAATGAGCAGTTCTTC. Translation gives CASSTGGGRFYNEQFF.

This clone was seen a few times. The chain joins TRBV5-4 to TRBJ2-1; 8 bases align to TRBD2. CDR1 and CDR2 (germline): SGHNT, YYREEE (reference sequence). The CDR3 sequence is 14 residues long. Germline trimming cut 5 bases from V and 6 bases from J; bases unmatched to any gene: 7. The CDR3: CASRPGLDSNEQFF. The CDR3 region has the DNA TGTGCCAGCAGGCCGGGACTAGATTCCAATGAGCAGTTCTTC.

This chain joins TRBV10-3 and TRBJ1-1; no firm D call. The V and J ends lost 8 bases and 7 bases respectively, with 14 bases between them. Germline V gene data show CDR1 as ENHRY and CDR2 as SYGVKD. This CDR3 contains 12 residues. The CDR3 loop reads CAIGVTGIEAFF. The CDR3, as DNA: TGTGCCATCGGGGTGACCGGGATTGAAGCTTTCTTT.

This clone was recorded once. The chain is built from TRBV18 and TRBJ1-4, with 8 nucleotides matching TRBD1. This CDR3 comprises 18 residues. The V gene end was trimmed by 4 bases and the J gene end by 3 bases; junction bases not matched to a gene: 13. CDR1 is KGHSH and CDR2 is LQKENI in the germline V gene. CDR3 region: CASSQMQGATVANEKLFF. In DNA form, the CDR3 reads TGTGCCAGCTCACAGATGCAGGGGGCGACCGTAGCTAATGAAAAACTGTTTTTT.

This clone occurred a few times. CDR3 sequence reads: CASSGGVAGSGDEQFF. In DNA form, the CDR3 reads TGTGCCAGCAGCGGGGGGGTAGCGGGGAGCGGGGATGAGCAGTTCTTC. This sequence joins TRBV2 and TRBJ2-1; TRBD2 matches at 8 bases. This CDR3 spans 16 amino acids. V trimming: 6 bases; J trimming: 8 bases; junction bases outside the gene matches: 15. Germline CDR1 SNHLY, CDR2 FYNNEI.

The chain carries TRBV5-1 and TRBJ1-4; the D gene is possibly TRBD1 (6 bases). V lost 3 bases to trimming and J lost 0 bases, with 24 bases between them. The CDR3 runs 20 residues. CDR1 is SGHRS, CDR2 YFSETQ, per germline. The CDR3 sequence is CASSSVQIRPTGPTNEKLFF. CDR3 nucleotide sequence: TGCGCCAGCAGCTCAGTTCAGATACGTCCCACAGGGCCAACTAATGAAAAACTGTTTTTT.

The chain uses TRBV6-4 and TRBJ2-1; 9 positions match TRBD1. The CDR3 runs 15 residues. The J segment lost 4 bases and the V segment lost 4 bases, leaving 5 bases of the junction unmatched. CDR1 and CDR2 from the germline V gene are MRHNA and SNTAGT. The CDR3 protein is CASSGGQGKYNEQFF. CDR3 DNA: TGTGCCAGCAGTGGCGGACAGGGGAAGTACAATGAGCAGTTCTTC.

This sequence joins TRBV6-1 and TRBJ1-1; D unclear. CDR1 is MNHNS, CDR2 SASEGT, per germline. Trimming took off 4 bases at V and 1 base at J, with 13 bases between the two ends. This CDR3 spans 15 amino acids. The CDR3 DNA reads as TGTGCCAGCAGTGCCCGGGGTAGAGAGAACACTGAAGCTTTCTTT. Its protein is CASSARGRENTEAFF.

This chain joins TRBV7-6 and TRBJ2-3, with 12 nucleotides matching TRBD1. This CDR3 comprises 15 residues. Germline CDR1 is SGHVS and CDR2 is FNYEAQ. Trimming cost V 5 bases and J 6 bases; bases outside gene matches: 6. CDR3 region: CASSLRDRGLDTQYF. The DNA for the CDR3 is TGTGCCAGCAGCCTCCGGGACAGGGGGCTGGATACGCAGTATTTT.

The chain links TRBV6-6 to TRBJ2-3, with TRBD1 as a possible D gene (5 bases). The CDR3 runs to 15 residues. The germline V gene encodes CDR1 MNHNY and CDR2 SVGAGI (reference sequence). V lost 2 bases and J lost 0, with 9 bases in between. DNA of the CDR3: TGTGCCAGCAGTTACCAGGGTTCTAGCACAGATACGCAGTATTTT. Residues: CASSYQGSSTDTQYF.

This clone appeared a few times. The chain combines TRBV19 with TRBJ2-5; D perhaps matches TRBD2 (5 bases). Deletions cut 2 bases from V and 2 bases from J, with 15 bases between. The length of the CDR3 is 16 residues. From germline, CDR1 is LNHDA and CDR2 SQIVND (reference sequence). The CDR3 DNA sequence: TGTGCCAGTAGTATAACCCGGGAACAGCGACAAGAGACCCAGTACTTC. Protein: CASSITREQRQETQYF.

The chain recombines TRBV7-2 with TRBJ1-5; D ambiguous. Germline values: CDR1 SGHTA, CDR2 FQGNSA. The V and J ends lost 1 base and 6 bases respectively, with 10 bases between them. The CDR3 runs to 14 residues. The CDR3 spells CASSLESGSQPQHF. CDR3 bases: TGTGCCAGCAGCTTAGAATCGGGATCTCAGCCCCAGCATTTT.

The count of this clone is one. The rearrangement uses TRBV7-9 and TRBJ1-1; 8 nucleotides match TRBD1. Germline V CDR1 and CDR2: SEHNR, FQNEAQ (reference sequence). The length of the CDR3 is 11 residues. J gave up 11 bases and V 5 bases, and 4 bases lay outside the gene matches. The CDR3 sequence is CASSMDRVAFF. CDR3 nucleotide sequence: TGTGCCAGCAGCATGGACAGGGTTGCTTTCTTT.